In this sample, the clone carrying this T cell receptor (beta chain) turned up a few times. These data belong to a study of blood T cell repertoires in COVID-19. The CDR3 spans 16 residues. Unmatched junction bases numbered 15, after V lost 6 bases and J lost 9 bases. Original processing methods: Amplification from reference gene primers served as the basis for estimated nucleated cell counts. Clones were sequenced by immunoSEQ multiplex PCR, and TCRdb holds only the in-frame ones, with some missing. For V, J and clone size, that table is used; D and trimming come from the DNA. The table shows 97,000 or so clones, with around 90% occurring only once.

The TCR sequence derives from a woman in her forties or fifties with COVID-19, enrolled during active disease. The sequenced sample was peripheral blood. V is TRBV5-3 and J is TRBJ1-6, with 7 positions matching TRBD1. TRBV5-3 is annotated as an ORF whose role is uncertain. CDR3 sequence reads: CARIDARQGKGSPLHF. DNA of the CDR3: TGTGCCAGAATAGACGCGCGACAGGGAAAGGGTTCACCCCTCCACTTT.